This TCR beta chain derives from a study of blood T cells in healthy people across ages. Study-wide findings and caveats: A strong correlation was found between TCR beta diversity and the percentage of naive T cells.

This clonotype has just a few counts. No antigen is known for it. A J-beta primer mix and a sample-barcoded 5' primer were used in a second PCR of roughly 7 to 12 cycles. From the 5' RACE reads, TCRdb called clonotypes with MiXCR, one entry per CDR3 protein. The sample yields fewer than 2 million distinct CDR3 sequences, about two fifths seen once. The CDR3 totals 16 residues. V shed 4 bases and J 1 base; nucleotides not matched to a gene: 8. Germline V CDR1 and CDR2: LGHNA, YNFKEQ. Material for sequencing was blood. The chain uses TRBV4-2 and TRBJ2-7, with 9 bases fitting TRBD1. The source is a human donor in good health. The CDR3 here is CASSRSSGQGSYEQYF. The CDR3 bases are TGTGCCAGCAGCCGGAGTTCGGGACAGGGTTCCTACGAGCAGTACTTC.